Each of the 6 T cell receptor beta chains below was sequenced from the same sample in a study of blood T cell repertoires in COVID-19. Generated by immunoSEQ multiplex PCR, the TCRdb table keeps only in-frame clones and is missing some. The table lists 150,000 to 250,000 clones, about nine tenths of them singletons. The sequencing input was PBMCs or T cells enriched from blood (not recorded which). The receptors shown here come from a woman aged 25-40 years who had recovered from COVID-19.

V gene TRBV5-1 combines with J gene TRBJ1-1, with no clear D. The CDR3 has 13 residues. From germline, CDR1 is SGHRS and CDR2 YFSETQ. Trimming left V 4 bases short and J 1 base short, with 8 bases between. The CDR3 nucleotides are TGCGCCAGCAGCCCGTCGGGGAACACTGAAGCTTTCTTT. It codes for CASSPSGNTEAFF.

The CDR3 sequence is CAWSPDSYGYTF. In DNA, the CDR3 is TGTGCCTGGAGCCCGGACAGCTATGGCTACACCTTC. The chain carries TRBV30 and TRBJ1-2; the D gene is possibly TRBD1 (6 bases). With 3 bases removed from V and 4 bases from J, the gap between germline ends came to 9 bases. The CDR3 has 12 residues. Germline-derived CDR1 and CDR2 are GTSNPN and SVGIG (reference sequence).

The chain employs TRBV19 and TRBJ2-1, with 10 bases lining up with TRBD1. J was trimmed by 0 bases and V by 5 bases; bases with no gene match: 7. CDR1 is LNHDA, CDR2 SQIVND, per germline (reference sequence). This CDR3 spans 17 amino acids. The CDR3 nucleotides are TGTGCCAGTAGTCGGGACAGGGGTCAGAGCTCCTACAATGAGCAGTTCTTC. Amino acid sequence: CASSRDRGQSSYNEQFF.

The chain joins TRBV4-3 to TRBJ1-1, with no clear D. V was shortened by 0 bases and J by 0 bases, with 8 bases between the two germline ends. Germline lookup yields CDR1 LGHNA and CDR2 YSLEER. There are 15 residues in the CDR3. The CDR3 protein is CASSQDGRVNTEAFF. The CDR3 DNA sequence: TGCGCCAGCAGCCAAGATGGGAGGGTGAACACTGAAGCTTTCTTT.

The J gene is TRBJ2-2, the V gene TRBV4-3; 9 nucleotides align to TRBD2. The CDR3 totals 17 residues. Per the germline V gene, CDR1 is LGHNA and CDR2 is YSLEER. The V segment lost 0 bases and the J segment 4 bases; nucleotides outside the gene matches: 6. The CDR3 spells CASSQESREGVTGELFF. The DNA of the CDR3 is TGCGCCAGCAGCCAAGAATCGCGGGAGGGTGTCACCGGGGAGCTGTTTTTT.

The genes are TRBV6-5 and TRBJ1-1, with D possibly matching TRBD1 (6 bases). Germline V CDR1 and CDR2: MNHEY, SVGAGI. The V and J ends lost 6 bases and 4 bases respectively, with 15 bases between them. There are 14 residues in the CDR3. DNA for the CDR3: TGTGCCAGCAGGATTACAGGGCAGGGCACTGAAGCTTTCTTT. Residues: CASRITGQGTEAFF.